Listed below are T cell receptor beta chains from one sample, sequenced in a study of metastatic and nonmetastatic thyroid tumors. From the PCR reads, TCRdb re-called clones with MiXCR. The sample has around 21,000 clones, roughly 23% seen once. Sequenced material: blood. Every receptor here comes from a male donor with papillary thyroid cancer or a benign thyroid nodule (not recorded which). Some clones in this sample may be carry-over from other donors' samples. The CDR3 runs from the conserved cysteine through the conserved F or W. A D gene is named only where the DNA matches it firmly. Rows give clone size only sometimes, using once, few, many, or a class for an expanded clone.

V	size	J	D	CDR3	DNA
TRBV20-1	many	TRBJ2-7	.	CSASGLDEQYF	TGCAGTGCTAGTGGCCTCGACGAGCAGTACTTC
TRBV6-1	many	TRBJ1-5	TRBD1	CASNTQGQPQHF	TGTGCCAGCAACACACAGGGGCAGCCCCAGCATTTT
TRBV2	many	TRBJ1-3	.	CASSDDAGLSGNTIYF	TGTGCCAGCAGTGACGACGCCGGCCTCTCTGGAAACACCATATATTTT
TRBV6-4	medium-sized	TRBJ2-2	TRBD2	CASSDRAGGHTGELFF	TGTGCCAGCAGTGACCGGGCGGGAGGTCACACCGGGGAGCTGTTTTTT
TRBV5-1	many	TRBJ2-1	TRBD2	CASSLVASGSGDEQFF	TGCGCCAGCAGCTTGGTGGCTAGCGGGAGTGGGGATGAGCAGTTCTTC
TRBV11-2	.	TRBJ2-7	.	CASSLDRGSTDEQYF	TGTGCCAGCAGCTTAGATCGGGGTAGCACCGACGAGCAGTACTTC
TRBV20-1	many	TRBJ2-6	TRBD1	CSARDRGWPGANVLTF	TGCAGTGCCAGGGACAGGGGCTGGCCTGGGGCCAACGTCCTGACTTTC
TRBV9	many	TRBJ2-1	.	CASSVEFGEQFF	TGTGCCAGCAGCGTAGAGTTTGGCGAGCAGTTCTTC
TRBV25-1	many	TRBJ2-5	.	CASMLETQYF	TGTGCCAGCATGCTGGAGACCCAGTACTTC
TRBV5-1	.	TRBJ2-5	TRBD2	CASSLATSGLGETQYF	TGCGCCAGCAGCTTGGCAACTAGCGGGCTAGGAGAGACCCAGTACTTC
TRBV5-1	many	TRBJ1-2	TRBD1	CASRDRASEGYTF	TGCGCCAGTAGGGACAGGGCCAGCGAGGGCTACACCTTC
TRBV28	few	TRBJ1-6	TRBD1	CASSLSGQWGSPLHF	TGTGCCAGCAGCCTATCGGGACAGTGGGGATCACCCCTCCACTTT
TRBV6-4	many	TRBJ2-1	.	CASSPDSYNEQFF	TGTGCCAGCAGCCCAGACAGCTACAATGAGCAGTTCTTC
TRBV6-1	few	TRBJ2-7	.	CASKGFSYEQYF	TGTGCCAGCAAGGGGTTTTCCTACGAGCAGTACTTC
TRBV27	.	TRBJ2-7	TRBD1	CASSSPGTGYEQYF	TGTGCCAGCAGTTCGCCCGGGACAGGGTACGAGCAGTACTTC
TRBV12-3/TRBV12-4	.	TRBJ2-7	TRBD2	CASSLVAGGFYEQYF	TGTGCCAGCAGTTTAGTGGCGGGAGGTTTTTACGAGCAGTATTTC
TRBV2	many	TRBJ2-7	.	CASSPSGIVYEQYF	TGTGCCAGCAGTCCCTCTGGAATTGTCTACGAGCAGTACTTC
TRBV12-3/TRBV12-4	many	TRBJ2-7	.	CASSRLGNEQYF	TGTGCCAGCAGTAGATTGGGGAACGAGCAGTACTTC
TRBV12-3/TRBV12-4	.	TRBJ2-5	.	CASSDRVGETQYF	TGTGCCAGCAGCGACCGCGTTGGGGAGACCCAGTACTTC
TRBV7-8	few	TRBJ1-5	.	CASRQSNQPQHF	TGTGCCAGCCGGCAGAGCAATCAGCCCCAGCATTTT
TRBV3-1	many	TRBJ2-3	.	CASSQSTGMLADTQYF	TGTGCCAGCAGCCAAAGTACAGGGATGTTGGCAGATACGCAGTATTTT
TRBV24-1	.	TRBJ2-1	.	CATSDDRTGPAGQYNEQFF	TGTGCCACCAGTGATGACAGGACAGGGCCAGCGGGACAGTACAATGAGCAGTTCTTC
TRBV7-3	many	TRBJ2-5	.	CASSFTPSETQYF	TGTGCCAGCAGCTTTACCCCATCGGAGACCCAGTACTTC
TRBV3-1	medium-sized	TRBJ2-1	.	CASSQGRVSNEQFF	TGTGCCAGCAGCCAAGGGCGAGTTTCCAATGAGCAGTTCTTC
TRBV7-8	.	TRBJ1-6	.	CASSPFVNGYSPLHF	TGTGCCAGCAGCCCTTTCGTGAACGGATATTCACCCCTCCACTTT
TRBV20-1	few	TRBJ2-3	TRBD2	CSALLTSASTDTQYF	TGCAGTGCTTTATTGACTAGCGCTAGCACAGATACGCAGTATTTT
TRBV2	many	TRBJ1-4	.	CASSLRVPNEKLFF	TGTGCCAGCAGTCTGAGGGTCCCTAATGAAAAACTGTTTTTT
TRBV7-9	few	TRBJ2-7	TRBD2	CASSSGGNYEQYF	TGTGCCAGCAGCTCCGGGGGGAACTACGAGCAGTACTTC
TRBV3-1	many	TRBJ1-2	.	CASSQESRTAF	TGTGCCAGCAGCCAAGAGTCCAGGACCGCCTTC
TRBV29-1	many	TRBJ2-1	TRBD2	CSVAGGIIAGGANEQFF	TGCAGCGTTGCGGGCGGTATTATAGCGGGAGGCGCCAATGAGCAGTTCTTC
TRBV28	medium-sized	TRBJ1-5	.	CASTLGGYQPQHF	TGTGCCAGCACCCTTGGGGGATATCAGCCCCAGCATTTT
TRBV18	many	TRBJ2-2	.	CASSPRGGETGELFF	TGTGCCAGCTCACCACGGGGAGGAGAGACCGGGGAGCTGTTTTTT
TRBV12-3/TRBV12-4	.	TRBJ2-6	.	CASLPITRDSGAKVLTF	TGTGCCAGCTTACCAATCACAAGGGACTCTGGGGCCAAGGTCCTGACTTTC
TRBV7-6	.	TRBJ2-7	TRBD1	CASSYSPDRSYEQYF	TGTGCCAGCAGCTACAGCCCGGACAGGTCCTACGAGCAGTACTTC
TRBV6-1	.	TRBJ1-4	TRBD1	CASSQGQGYEKLFF	TGTGCCAGCAGTCAGGGACAGGGCTATGAAAAACTGTTTTTT
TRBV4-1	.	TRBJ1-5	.	CASSQGFFNQPQHF	TGCGCCAGCAGCCAAGGGTTCTTCAATCAGCCCCAGCATTTT
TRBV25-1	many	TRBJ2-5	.	CASSPWWEETQYF	TGTGCCAGCAGTCCCTGGTGGGAAGAGACCCAGTACTTC
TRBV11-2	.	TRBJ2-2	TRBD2	CASSLVGGRVTGELFF	TGTGCCAGCAGCTTAGTTGGCGGGAGGGTCACCGGGGAGCTGTTTTTT
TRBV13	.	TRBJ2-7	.	CASSLDLDEQYF	TGTGCCAGCAGCTTAGATCTCGACGAGCAGTACTTC
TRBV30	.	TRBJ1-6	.	CAWSPGGTPLHF	TGTGCCTGGAGCCCTGGGGGCACACCACTCCACTTT
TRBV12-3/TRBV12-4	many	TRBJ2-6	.	CASRSFSGANVLTF	TGTGCCAGTAGGTCCTTCTCTGGGGCCAACGTCCTGACTTTC
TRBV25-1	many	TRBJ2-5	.	CASSDAIAETQYF	TGTGCCAGCAGTGACGCCATAGCAGAGACCCAGTACTTC
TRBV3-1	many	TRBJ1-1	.	CASSQAGLGNTEAFF	TGTGCCAGCAGCCAAGCGGGACTAGGGAACACTGAAGCTTTCTTT
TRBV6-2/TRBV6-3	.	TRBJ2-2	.	CASSYGRGLSRNTGELFF	TGTGCCAGCAGTTACGGGCGGGGACTCAGTAGGAACACCGGGGAGCTGTTTTTT
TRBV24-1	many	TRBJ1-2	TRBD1	CATSATGAPSRGYTF	TGTGCCACCAGTGCTACAGGGGCGCCCAGTCGGGGCTACACCTTC
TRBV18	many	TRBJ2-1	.	CASSPGLGNEQFF	TGTGCCAGCTCACCCGGGCTAGGAAATGAGCAGTTCTTC